These 30 T cell receptor beta chains share one sample of origin, sequenced in a study of blood T cell repertoires in COVID-19. Measured with immunoSEQ multiplex PCR; TCRdb has only the in-frame clones, and not every one. The table has about 80,000 clones, around 76% seen once. Material: peripheral blood. The receptor source for this set is a human donor in a cohort sampled during active COVID-19.

This chain uses TRBV28 with TRBJ2-5; 10 nucleotides line up with TRBD2. Trimming removed 10 bases from V and 0 bases from J; junction bases left unmatched: 5. Germline CDR1 is MDHEN and CDR2 is SYDVKM. The CDR3 runs 14 residues. The DNA for the CDR3 is TGTGCCATCGCACTAGCGGGGCACCAAGAGACCCAGTACTTC. Translation gives CAIALAGHQETQYF.

V is TRBV11-2 and J is TRBJ2-2, with 10 bases fitting TRBD2. In germline, CDR1 is SGHAT, CDR2 FQNNGV. With 5 bases clipped from V and 6 bases from J, the junction kept 9 bases outside the gene matches. CDR3 length: 16 amino acids. The CDR3 reads CASSRPTSGTSGELFF. CDR3 nucleotides: TGTGCCAGCAGCCGCCCCACTAGCGGGACTTCCGGGGAGCTGTTTTTT.

The chain uses TRBV30 and TRBJ1-3; D call uncertain. Per the germline V gene, CDR1 is GTSNPN and CDR2 is SVGIG (reference sequence). CDR3 length: 14 residues. The V end lost 2 bases, the J end lost 0 bases, and 8 bases lay between the germline ends. Written as DNA, the CDR3 is TGTGCCTGGAGTTCAGATATCTCTGGAAACACCATATATTTT. Translated, it gives CAWSSDISGNTIYF.

This chain uses TRBV30 with TRBJ2-2; 7 bases map to TRBD2. The V gene's germline CDR1 is GTSNPN and CDR2 SVGIG (reference sequence). The CDR3 is 13 residues long. V dropped 3 bases and J dropped 5; count of bases not matched to a gene: 3. The CDR3, as DNA: TGTGCCTGGAGGGGGGAGGGGACCGGGGAGCTGTTTTTT. Translation gives CAWRGEGTGELFF.

The chain couples TRBV6-5 to TRBJ1-4; maybe TRBD1 (6 bases). The V end was cut by 8 bases, the J end by 4 bases, with 14 bases between. Germline CDR1 MNHEY, CDR2 SVGAGI. The CDR3 has 14 amino acids. CDR3 residues: CASGEQGHNEKLFF. DNA for the CDR3: TGTGCCAGCGGGGAACAGGGACATAATGAAAAACTGTTTTTT.

The genes are TRBV7-2 and TRBJ2-7, with TRBD2 matching 11 bases. Trimming removed 1 base from V and 5 bases from J; junction bases left unmatched: 1. The CDR3 spans 14 residues. Germline loops: CDR1 SGHTA, CDR2 FQGNSA. CDR3 DNA sequence: TGTGCCAGCAGCTTAGTAGCGGGGGGGGACGAGCAGTACTTC. Translating gives CASSLVAGGDEQYF.

CDR3 in amino acids: CASSSIRGGEDGLGTQYF. Here the CDR3 DNA reads TGTGCCAGCAGCTCCATACGAGGGGGGGAGGACGGGCTAGGGACGCAGTATTTT. The chain is built from TRBV7-9 and TRBJ2-3; TRBD2 is a possible D gene (7 bases). The germline V gene has CDR1 SEHNR and CDR2 FQNEAQ (reference sequence). The CDR3 consists of 18 residues. The V end was cut by 4 bases, the J end by 9 bases, with 29 bases between.

The chain has TRBV2 and TRBJ2-1; 14 nucleotides agree with TRBD2. CDR1 is SNHLY and CDR2 is FYNNEI in the germline V gene. The CDR3 is 16 residues long. J gave up 7 bases and V 4 bases, and 6 bases lay outside the gene matches. CDR3 sequence: CASSAVGLAGVNEQFF. For the CDR3, the DNA is TGTGCCAGCAGTGCGGTGGGACTAGCGGGAGTAAATGAGCAGTTCTTC.

Only a few counts were recorded for this clone. The CDR3: CASSPGTSGRAYNEQFF. CDR3 in DNA: TGTGCCAGCAGCCCAGGGACTAGCGGAAGAGCTTACAATGAGCAGTTCTTC. The genes are TRBV4-2 and TRBJ2-1, with 11 nucleotides matching TRBD2. Germline values: CDR1 LGHNA, CDR2 YNFKEQ. The V gene end was trimmed by 4 bases and the J gene end by 4 bases; junction bases not matched to a gene: 9. CDR3 size: 17 residues.

This chain links TRBV5-5 with TRBJ1-3; TRBD1 matches at 7 bases. Germline V gives CDR1 SGHKS, CDR2 YYEKEE (reference sequence). The CDR3 runs to 15 residues. Trimming took 4 bases from V and 1 from J; bases not matched to a gene: 5. In DNA form, the CDR3 reads TGTGCCAGCAGCCGCGAGACAGGGTCTGGAAACACCATATATTTT. The encoded protein is CASSRETGSGNTIYF.

The J gene is TRBJ1-1, the V gene TRBV5-6, with D unclear. This CDR3 region has 15 residues. Looked up from germline, CDR1 is SGHDT and CDR2 is YYEEEE. V was pared by 1 base and J by 0 bases, with 10 bases between. In nucleotides, the CDR3 is TGTGCCAGCAGCTTGATTGCGGGATTGAACACTGAAGCTTTCTTT. Amino acid sequence: CASSLIAGLNTEAFF.

This clone appeared a few times. The genes are TRBV6-2 or TRBV6-3 and TRBJ2-7, with D possibly being TRBD2 (7 bases). This CDR3 region has 16 residues. Germline V gene sequence: CDR1 MNHEY, CDR2 SVGEGT. The V and J ends lost 4 bases and 1 base respectively, with 17 bases between them. The chain's CDR3 is CASSSTTGRASYEQYF. Written as DNA, the CDR3 is TGTGCCAGCAGTTCCACAACAGGGAGGGCGTCCTACGAGCAGTACTTC.

The CDR3 nucleotides are TGTGCCAGCAGCTCCCAGGGGTCCCACGAGCAGTACTTC. Protein: CASSSQGSHEQYF. V and J are TRBV7-6 and TRBJ2-7; D perhaps matches TRBD1 (6 bases). This CDR3 contains 13 residues. The ends were cut back, 4 bases at V and 5 bases at J, with 12 bases in the middle. CDR1 is SGHVS and CDR2 is FNYEAQ in the germline V gene.

The chain links TRBV12-5 to TRBJ2-6, with 13 bases aligning to TRBD2. CDR1 and CDR2 from the germline V gene are LGHNT and FRNRAP. The junction had 3 bases not matched to a gene; V was cut back by 2 bases and J by 2 bases. CDR3 size: 18 residues. For the CDR3, the DNA is TGTGCTAGTGGTTTGACTAGCGGGAGGGCAGCTGGGGCCAACGTCCTGACTTTC. Translating it yields CASGLTSGRAAGANVLTF.

The rearrangement joins TRBV10-3 to TRBJ1-6, with unresolved D. Looked up from germline, CDR1 is ENHRY and CDR2 is SYGVKD. Trimming removed 0 bases at V and 6 bases at J, with 9 bases between. The CDR3 has 15 residues. CDR3 sequence reads: CAISESSGLNSPLHF. The CDR3, as DNA: TGTGCCATCAGTGAGTCGTCAGGCCTTAATTCACCCCTCCACTTT.

The V call is TRBV2, the J call TRBJ2-3, with 14 bases lining up with TRBD2. V lost 5 bases, J lost 4 bases, and 8 bases stayed unmatched. CDR3 length equals 17 residues. CDR1 is SNHLY and CDR2 is FYNNEI in the germline V gene. This chain's CDR3 is CASSSGLAGGRPDTQYF. In DNA, the CDR3 is TGTGCCAGCAGTTCTGGACTAGCGGGAGGCCGGCCAGATACGCAGTATTTT.

The chain couples TRBV11-3 to TRBJ1-2, with 9 bases that match TRBD1. Germline V CDR1 and CDR2: SGHNT, YENEEA. Trimming took 4 bases from V and 7 from J; bases not matched to a gene: 4. CDR3 length equals 13 residues. The CDR3 protein is CASSYRTGVGYTF. CDR3 bases: TGTGCCAGCAGCTACCGGACAGGGGTTGGCTACACCTTC.

The V gene is TRBV2, the J gene TRBJ2-3; a weak D match, TRBD2 (6 bases). The V end lost 0 bases, the J end lost 10 bases, and 14 bases lay between the germline ends. Per the germline V gene, CDR1 is SNHLY and CDR2 is FYNNEI. The CDR3 has 14 amino acids. The CDR3 spells CASSEAATSVPQYF. In DNA, the CDR3 is TGTGCCAGCAGTGAAGCGGCGACTAGTGTTCCGCAGTATTTT.

This clone was observed a few times. V and J are TRBV27 and TRBJ2-7; 9 nucleotides match TRBD1. V lost 6 bases to trimming and J lost 2 bases; unmatched junction nucleotides: 5. The CDR3 covers 14 residues. Germline-derived CDR1 and CDR2 are MNHEY and SMNVEV (reference sequence). The CDR3 DNA sequence: TGTGCCAGCAGGCCGGGGACAGGGCCCTACGAGCAGTACGTC. Encoded protein: CASRPGTGPYEQYV.

The chain joins TRBV6-2 or TRBV6-3 to TRBJ2-7, with no clear D. Germline lookup yields CDR1 MNHEY and CDR2 SVGEGT. The germline V and J ends were trimmed by 0 bases and 0 bases, with 18 bases remaining between them. There are 18 residues in the CDR3. The CDR3 spells CASSYSNFILSSSYEQYF. The CDR3, as DNA: TGTGCCAGCAGTTACTCGAATTTTATCCTCTCGAGCTCCTACGAGCAGTACTTC.

This clone was seen a single time. The chain recombines TRBV29-1 with TRBJ2-1; the D gene is possibly TRBD2 (6 bases). Germline CDR1 SQVTM, CDR2 ANQGSEA. V was clipped by 1 base and J by 6 bases, with 10 bases between them. This CDR3 comprises 13 residues. The CDR3 DNA is TGCAGCGTTGAAGGTGTAGCGGTCAATGAGCAGTTCTTC. Protein: CSVEGVAVNEQFF.

The rearrangement joins TRBV6-1 to TRBJ1-5; no clear D gene. There are 14 residues in the CDR3. Germline V CDR1 and CDR2: MNHNS, SASEGT. V shed 3 bases and J shed 0 bases, with 6 bases lying between them. The CDR3 region is CASSDNYSNQPQHF. In DNA, the CDR3 is TGTGCCAGCAGTGACAACTATAGCAATCAGCCCCAGCATTTT.

This chain uses TRBV3-1 (or the pseudogene TRBV3-2) with TRBJ2-7; the D gene is possibly TRBD2 (6 bases). The V and J ends lost 1 base and 4 bases respectively, with 23 bases between them. Germline V gene sequence: CDR1 LGHDT, CDR2 YNNKEL (reference sequence). CDR3 size: 18 residues. Written as DNA, the CDR3 is TGTGCCAGCAGCCAAGTGGGGGGACCCTTCGAATGTTATTACGAGCAGTACGTC. Amino acid sequence: CASSQVGGPFECYYEQYV.

This clone has just one count. Relative to the germline gene, one junction end is altered; a read error may explain this. The rearrangement uses TRBV7-7 and TRBJ2-5; D possibly matches TRBD1 or TRBD2 (5 bases each). This CDR3 is built from 16 residues. The V gene's germline CDR1 is SSHAT and CDR2 FNYEAQ (reference sequence). The CDR3 spells CASSLAPGLYQETQYF. CDR3 sequence (DNA): TGTGCTAGCAGCTTAGCGCCAGGGTTGTACCAAGAGACCCAGTACTTC.

In regard to this clone: This same CDR3 is encoded by further DNA sequences in the sample. The V gene is TRBV27, the J gene TRBJ1-5; the D is unclear. With 1 base removed from V and 0 bases from J, the gap between germline ends came to 10 bases. The CDR3 is 16 residues long. CDR1 is MNHEY, CDR2 SMNVEV, per germline (reference sequence). CDR3: CASSLWASYSNQPQHF. CDR3 nucleotide sequence: TGTGCCAGCAGTTTATGGGCCTCGTATAGCAATCAGCCCCAGCATTTT.

This clone was detected only a few times. Other nucleotide sequences from this sample produce the same CDR3. The chain combines TRBV7-9 with TRBJ2-5; D is perhaps TRBD2 (7 bases). Trimming took 5 bases from V and 5 from J, leaving 18 bases between them. The CDR3 loop spans 15 amino acids. Looked up from germline, CDR1 is SEHNR and CDR2 is FQNEAQ (reference sequence). The CDR3 here is CASSQGPGRDETQYF. CDR3 DNA sequence: TGTGCCAGCAGCCAGGGGCCGGGGAGGGATGAGACCCAGTACTTC.

In its sample, this clone was seen a few times. This chain joins TRBV7-8 and TRBJ2-1, with 7 bases fitting TRBD1. The trim removed 5 bases at V and 2 bases at J, leaving 6 bases unmatched. The CDR3 is 15 residues long. The germline gives CDR1 SGHVS, CDR2 FQNEAQ. The CDR3 nucleotides read TGTGCCAGCAGCGCCCCAGGGACAGCCTACAATGAGCAGTTCTTC. It specifies CASSAPGTAYNEQFF.

The chain has TRBV7-6 and TRBJ2-7; TRBD1 agrees at 8 bases. Unmatched junction bases numbered 7, after V lost 0 bases and J lost 6 bases. The CDR3 runs 15 residues. Germline CDR1 SGHVS, CDR2 FNYEAQ. CDR3 bases: TGTGCCAGCAGCTTAGCGCTTACAGGGGGTTCCGAGCAGTACTTC. It is translated as CASSLALTGGSEQYF.

This clone showed up just a few times. This chain joins TRBV4-1 and TRBJ2-3; D not resolved. V shed 3 bases and J shed 2 bases, with 9 bases lying between them. Germline CDR1 reads MGHRA; CDR2 reads YSYEKL. This CDR3 spans 14 amino acids. This CDR3 reads CASSQFQSTDTQYF. The CDR3 region has the DNA TGCGCCAGCAGCCAGTTCCAGTCCACAGATACGCAGTATTTT.

The rearrangement uses TRBV6-6 and TRBJ1-5; D possibly corresponds to TRBD1 (5 bases). This CDR3 region has 14 residues. The ends were cut back, 5 bases at V and 1 base at J, with 9 bases in the middle. CDR1 and CDR2 (germline): MNHNY, SVGAGI (reference sequence). The CDR3 protein is CASSPGSSNQPQHF. In DNA, the CDR3 is TGTGCCAGCAGTCCAGGGTCGAGCAATCAGCCCCAGCATTTT.